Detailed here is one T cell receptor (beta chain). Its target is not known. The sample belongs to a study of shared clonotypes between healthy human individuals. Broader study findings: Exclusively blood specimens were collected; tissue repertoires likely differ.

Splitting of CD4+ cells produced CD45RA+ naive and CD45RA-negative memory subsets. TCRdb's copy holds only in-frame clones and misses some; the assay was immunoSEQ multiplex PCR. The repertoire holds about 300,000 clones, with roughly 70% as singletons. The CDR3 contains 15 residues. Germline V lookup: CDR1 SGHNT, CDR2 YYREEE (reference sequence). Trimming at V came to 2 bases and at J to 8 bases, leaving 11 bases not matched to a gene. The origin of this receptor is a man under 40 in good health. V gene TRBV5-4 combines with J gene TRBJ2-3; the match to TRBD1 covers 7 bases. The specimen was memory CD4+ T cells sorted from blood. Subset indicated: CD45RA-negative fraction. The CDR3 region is CASSFKQRGPTTQYF. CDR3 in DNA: TGTGCCAGCAGCTTTAAACAAAGGGGGCCTACTACGCAGTATTTT.